This T cell receptor beta chain was sequenced during a study of blood T cell repertoires in COVID-19. Study-wide context: Nucleic acid was either cDNA or gDNA, and it came from T cells, B-cell-depleted T cells, or PBMCs.

Produced via immunoSEQ multiplex PCR; TCRdb's table is partial and in-frame only. The sample contains 130,000 to 150,000 clones, 75% to 90% of which appear only once. This TCR came from a man aged 70-80 years who had recovered from COVID-19. The sequenced sample was peripheral blood.

CDR3: CASGGQTGEQYF. The CDR3 DNA follows: TGCGCCAGCGGGGGACAAACGGGTGAGCAGTACTTC. The rearrangement uses TRBV10-1 and TRBJ2-7, with D perhaps matching TRBD1 (6 bases). CDR3 length equals 12 residues. V lost 8 bases and J lost 7, with 15 bases in between. CDR1 and CDR2 from the germline V gene are WNHNN and SYGVQD (reference sequence).